A selection of T cell receptor beta chains follows, all from one sample in a study of blood T cells in healthy people across ages. TCRdb reprocessed the 5' RACE reads via MiXCR and lists one record per CDR3 protein. Here the sample spans roughly 730,000 distinct CDR3 sequences, approximately 53% being singletons. The sample comprised blood. The receptor set was obtained from a man aged 40-49 years in good health. The CDR3 runs from the conserved cysteine through the conserved F or W. A D gene is named only where the DNA matches it firmly. Part of the rows lack a size; the others show once, few, many or a class for expanded clones.

d_gene: TRBD1; v_gene: TRBV7-9; j_gene: TRBJ2-5; abundance: few; CDR3nt: TGTGCCAGCAGCGCGGGGGACAGGGAAGAGACCCAGTACTTC; CDR3aa: CASSAGDREETQYF
d_gene: NA; v_gene: TRBV29-1; j_gene: TRBJ2-5; abundance: NA; CDR3nt: TGCAGCGTTCAAAGGGGCCAAGAGACCCAGTACTTC; CDR3aa: CSVQRGQETQYF
d_gene: NA; v_gene: TRBV6-2/TRBV6-3; j_gene: TRBJ2-7; abundance: NA; CDR3nt: TGTGCCAGCAGTTACCCCATGGAGCCGGGACCCTACGAGCAGTACTTC; CDR3aa: CASSYPMEPGPYEQYF
d_gene: NA; v_gene: TRBV4-3; j_gene: TRBJ1-5; abundance: once; CDR3nt: TGCGCCAGCAGCCAAGAATTAGGACAGAATCAGCCCCAGCATTTT; CDR3aa: CASSQELGQNQPQHF
d_gene: TRBD2; v_gene: TRBV28; j_gene: TRBJ2-2; abundance: NA; CDR3nt: TGTGCCAGCAGTACTAGCGGGAGGCACACCGGGGAGCTGTTTTTT; CDR3aa: CASSTSGRHTGELFF
d_gene: TRBD2; v_gene: TRBV7-8; j_gene: TRBJ2-1; abundance: NA; CDR3nt: TGTGTCAGCAGCCCCCGGACTAGCGAGCCCGGGCAGTTCTTC; CDR3aa: CVSSPRTSEPGQFF
d_gene: TRBD1; v_gene: TRBV7-8; j_gene: TRBJ2-3; abundance: NA; CDR3nt: TGTGCCAGCAGCTTGGTAACAGGGGGACTAGATACGCAGTATTTT; CDR3aa: CASSLVTGGLDTQYF
d_gene: NA; v_gene: TRBV5-8; j_gene: TRBJ2-1; abundance: NA; CDR3nt: TGTGCCAGCAGCCTTGAGAGGGCTTTCAATGAGCAGTTCTTC; CDR3aa: CASSLERAFNEQFF
d_gene: NA; v_gene: TRBV4-2; j_gene: TRBJ2-7; abundance: few; CDR3nt: TGTGCCAGCAGCCAAGATGGTGTGGGGTACGAGCAGTACTTC; CDR3aa: CASSQDGVGYEQYF
d_gene: NA; v_gene: TRBV2; j_gene: TRBJ1-5; abundance: NA; CDR3nt: TGTGCCAGCAGTGAGGGCAGCCTCAATCAGCCCCAGCATTTT; CDR3aa: CASSEGSLNQPQHF
d_gene: NA; v_gene: TRBV5-1; j_gene: TRBJ2-3; abundance: few; CDR3nt: TGCGCCAGCAGCTTGCAAGCAGGGAAGGACACAGATACGCAGTATTTT; CDR3aa: CASSLQAGKDTDTQYF
d_gene: TRBD1; v_gene: TRBV6-1; j_gene: TRBJ2-7; abundance: NA; CDR3nt: TGTGCCAGCAGGGGACAGGGCGGTTACGAGCAGTACTTC; CDR3aa: CASRGQGGYEQYF
d_gene: TRBD1; v_gene: TRBV7-9; j_gene: TRBJ1-1; abundance: NA; CDR3nt: TGTGCCAGCAGCTTAGCCGGACAGGGATTGGGAGCTTTCTTT; CDR3aa: CASSLAGQGLGAFF
d_gene: NA; v_gene: TRBV7-9; j_gene: TRBJ2-6; abundance: few; CDR3nt: TGTGCCAGCAGCTTAGGTCTCGGATCTGGGGCCAACGTCCTGACTTTC; CDR3aa: CASSLGLGSGANVLTF